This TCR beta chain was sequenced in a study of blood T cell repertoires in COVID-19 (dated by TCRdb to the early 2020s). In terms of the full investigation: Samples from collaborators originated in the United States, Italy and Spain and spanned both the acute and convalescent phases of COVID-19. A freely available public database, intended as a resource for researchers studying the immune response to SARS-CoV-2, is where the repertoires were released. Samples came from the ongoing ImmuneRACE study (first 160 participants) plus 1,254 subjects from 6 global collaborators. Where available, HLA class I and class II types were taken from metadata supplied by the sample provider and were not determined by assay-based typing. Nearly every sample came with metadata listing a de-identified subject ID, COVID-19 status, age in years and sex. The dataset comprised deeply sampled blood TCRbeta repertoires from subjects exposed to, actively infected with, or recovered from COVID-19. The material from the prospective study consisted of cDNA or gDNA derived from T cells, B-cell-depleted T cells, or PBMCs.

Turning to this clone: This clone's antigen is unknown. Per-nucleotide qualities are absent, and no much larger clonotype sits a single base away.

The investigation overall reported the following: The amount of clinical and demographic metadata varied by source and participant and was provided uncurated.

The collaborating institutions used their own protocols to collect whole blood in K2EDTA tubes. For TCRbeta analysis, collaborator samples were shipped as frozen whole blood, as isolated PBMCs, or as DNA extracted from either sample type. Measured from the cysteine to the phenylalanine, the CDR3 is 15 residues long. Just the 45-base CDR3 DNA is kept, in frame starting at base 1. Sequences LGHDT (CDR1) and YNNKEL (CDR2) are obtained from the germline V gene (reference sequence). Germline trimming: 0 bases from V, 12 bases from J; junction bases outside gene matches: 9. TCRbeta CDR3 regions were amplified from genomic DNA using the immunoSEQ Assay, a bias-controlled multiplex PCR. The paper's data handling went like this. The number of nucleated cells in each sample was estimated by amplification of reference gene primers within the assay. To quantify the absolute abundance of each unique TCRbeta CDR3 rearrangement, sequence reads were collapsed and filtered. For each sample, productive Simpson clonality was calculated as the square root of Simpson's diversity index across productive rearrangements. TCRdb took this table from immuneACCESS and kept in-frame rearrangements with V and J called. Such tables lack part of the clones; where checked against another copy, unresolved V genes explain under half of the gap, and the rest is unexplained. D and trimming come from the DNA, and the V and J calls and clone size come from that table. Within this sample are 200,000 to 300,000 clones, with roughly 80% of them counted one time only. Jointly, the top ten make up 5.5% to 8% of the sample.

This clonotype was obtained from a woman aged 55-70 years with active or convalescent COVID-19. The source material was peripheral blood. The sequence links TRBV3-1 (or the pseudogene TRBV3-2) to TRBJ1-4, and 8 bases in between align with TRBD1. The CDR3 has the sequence CASSQDLTGGGELFF. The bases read TGTGCCAGCAGCCAAGATTTAACAGGGGGAGGGGAACTGTTTTTT.